The clone carrying this T cell receptor (beta chain) was found a few times. Germline V gives CDR1 SNHLY, CDR2 FYNNEI. Trimming at V came to 3 bases and at J to 4 bases, leaving 1 base not matched to a gene. The CDR3 loop spans 13 amino acids. This entry is derived from a study of blood T cell repertoires in COVID-19. For the study at large: Samples of COVID-19 (acute and convalescent) were obtained from the United States, Italy and Spain. The cDNA or gDNA used as material had been derived from T cells, B-cell-depleted T cells, or PBMCs.

As originally analysed: Reference gene primers were amplified, and this amplification served to estimate nucleated cell counts. Assay used: immunoSEQ multiplex PCR; TCRdb lists only in-frame clones, some missing. Clone size and V and J calls were adopted from that table, with D and trimming inferred from the DNA. The sample contains 99,000 or so clones, about 86% of which appear only once. The TCR originated in a man aged 80 or over with acute or convalescent COVID-19. Sequencing used peripheral blood. This sequence joins TRBV2 and TRBJ2-7; the match to TRBD2 covers 9 bases. In nucleotides, the CDR3 is TGTGCCAGCAGTGAGGGACTAGCTTACGAGCAGTACTTC. It specifies CASSEGLAYEQYF. The whole variable domain, filled in from reference TRBV2 and TRBJ2-7, reads EPEVTQTPSHQVTQMGQEVILRCVPISNHLYFYWYRQILGQKVEFLVSFYNNEISEKSEIFDDQFSVERPDGSNFTLKIRSTKLEDSAMYFCASSEGLAYEQYFGPGTRLTVT.